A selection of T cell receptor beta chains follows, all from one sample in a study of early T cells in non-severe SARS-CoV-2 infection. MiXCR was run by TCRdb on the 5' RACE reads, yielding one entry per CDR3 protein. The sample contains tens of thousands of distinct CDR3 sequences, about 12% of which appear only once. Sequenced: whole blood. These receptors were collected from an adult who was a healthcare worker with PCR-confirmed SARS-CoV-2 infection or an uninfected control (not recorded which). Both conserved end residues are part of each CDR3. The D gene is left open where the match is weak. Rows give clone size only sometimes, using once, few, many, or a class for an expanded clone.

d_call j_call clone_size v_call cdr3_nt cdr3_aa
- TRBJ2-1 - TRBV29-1 TGCAGCGTTCTTGACGGCAATGAGCAGTTCTTC CSVLDGNEQFF
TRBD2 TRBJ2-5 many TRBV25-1 TGTGCCAGCAGTGAGGGGACTAGCGGGGTCCAAGAGACCCAGTACTTC CASSEGTSGVQETQYF
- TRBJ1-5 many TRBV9 TGTGCCAGCAGCCCGACAGCCCACTATCAGCCCCAGCATTTT CASSPTAHYQPQHF
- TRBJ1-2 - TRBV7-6 TGTGCCAGCAGCTCGACCACAGGGAACTATGGCTACACCTTC CASSSTTGNYGYTF
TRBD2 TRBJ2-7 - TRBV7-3 TGTGCCAGCAGCTTGGGGACTATTCCCTACGAGCAGTACTTC CASSLGTIPYEQYF
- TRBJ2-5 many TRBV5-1 TGCGCCAGCAGCCCGGACCCTCCCCAAGAGACCCAGTACTTC CASSPDPPQETQYF
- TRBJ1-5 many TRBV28 TGTGCCAGCAATACCGGGGGGTTTAATCAGCCCCAGCATTTT CASNTGGFNQPQHF
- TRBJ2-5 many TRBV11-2 TGTGCCAGCAGCTCCGGACTTTTCCAAGAGACCCAGTACTTC CASSSGLFQETQYF
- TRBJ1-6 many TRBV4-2 TGTGCCAGCAGCCACCAGATAAGGAGCGGAATAGGCTCCTATAATTCACCCCTCCACTTT CASSHQIRSGIGSYNSPLHF
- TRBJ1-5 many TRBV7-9 TGTGCCAGCTCCCGACCAGGGGGCAATCAGCCCCAGCATTTT CASSRPGGNQPQHF
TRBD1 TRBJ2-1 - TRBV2 TGTGCCAGCAGTGTGGACAGGAGCTCCTACAATGAGCAGTTCTTC CASSVDRSSYNEQFF
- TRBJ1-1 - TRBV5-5 TGTGCCAGCAGCCCTACAGGGTCTGAAGCTTTCTTT CASSPTGSEAFF
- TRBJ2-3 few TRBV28 TGTGCCAGCAGGCCATCGGGGACAGATACGCAGTATTTT CASRPSGTDTQYF
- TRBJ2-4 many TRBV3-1 TGTGCCAGCAGCCAAGATTTCACAGAAAACATTCAGTACTTC CASSQDFTENIQYF
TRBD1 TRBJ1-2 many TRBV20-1 TGCAGTGCTAGAGATGTACAGGGGAACACCTTC CSARDVQGNTF
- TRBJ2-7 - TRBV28 TGTGCCAGCAGGTTCGGTGGGCCCCCCTACGAGCAGTACTTC CASRFGGPPYEQYF
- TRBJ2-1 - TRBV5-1 TGCGCCAGCAGCTCTTCAGGGGACATGACCTACAATGAGCAGTTCTTC CASSSSGDMTYNEQFF
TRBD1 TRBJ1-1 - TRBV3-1 TGTGCCAGCAGCCAGACAGGGGAAGCTTTCTTT CASSQTGEAFF
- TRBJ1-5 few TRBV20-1 TGCAGTGCTATGGGGAAGGGCGGCAATCAGCCCCAGCATTTT CSAMGKGGNQPQHF
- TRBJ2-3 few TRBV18 TGTGCCAGCTCGCCGGGAAGGAGCACAGATACGCAGTATTTT CASSPGRSTDTQYF
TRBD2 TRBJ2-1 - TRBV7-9 TGTGCCAGCAGCTTCAGACTAGCGGCCCTTCAGTTCTTC CASSFRLAALQFF
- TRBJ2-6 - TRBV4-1 TGCGCCAGCAGCCAAGATCGGACCTCTGGGGCCAACGTCCTGACTTTC CASSQDRTSGANVLTF
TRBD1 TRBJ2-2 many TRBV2 TGTGCCAGCAGTCCGACAGGGCCGAGTACCGGGGAGCTGTTTTTT CASSPTGPSTGELFF
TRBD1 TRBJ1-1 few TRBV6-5 TGTGCCAGCGGTCCGGACAGGGGCCTGAACACTGAAGCTTTCTTT CASGPDRGLNTEAFF
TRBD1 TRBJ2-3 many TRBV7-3 TGTGCCAGCAGCTTATGGACAGGCAGCACAGATACGCAGTATTTT CASSLWTGSTDTQYF
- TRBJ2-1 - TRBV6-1 TGTGCCGGGGGCTCAGGTTTCTTTGAGCAGTTCTTC CAGGSGFFEQFF
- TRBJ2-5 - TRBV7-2 TGTGCCAGCAGCTTAGAACTCGTCAAAGAGACCCAGTACTTC CASSLELVKETQYF
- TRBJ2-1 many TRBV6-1 TGTGCCAGCACCGGCTCCTACAATGAGCAGTTCTTC CASTGSYNEQFF
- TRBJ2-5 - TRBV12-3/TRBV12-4 TGTGCCAGCAGTTTCGAAGAGACCCAGTACTTC CASSFEETQYF
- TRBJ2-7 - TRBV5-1 TGCGCCAGCAGGTTGGAGGGGGCCGTGTGGGACGAGCAGTACTTC CASRLEGAVWDEQYF
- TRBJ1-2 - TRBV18 TGTGCCAGCTCACCAACCTCCGCCCCTCGTACCGAGGGTGGAAGTGGCTACACCTTC CASSPTSAPRTEGGSGYTF
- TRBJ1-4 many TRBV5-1 TGCGCCAGCAGCCGGAAGGACAGAGCTGCAACTAATGAAAAACTGTTTTTT CASSRKDRAATNEKLFF
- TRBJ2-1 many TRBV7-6 TGTGCCAGCAGCCCCTTTGGAGGGGGGGCCTACAATGAGCAGTTCTTC CASSPFGGGAYNEQFF
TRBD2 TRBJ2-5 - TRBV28 TGTGCCAGCAGTCCCCCCGGCGGGAGATCCCAAGAGACCCAGTACTTC CASSPPGGRSQETQYF
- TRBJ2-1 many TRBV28 TGTGCCAGCAGCCCTATTCGGCGGAGCTCCTACAATGAGCAGTTCTTC CASSPIRRSSYNEQFF
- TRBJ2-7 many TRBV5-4 TGTGCCAGCAGCTTGGGGCGCACCGGGACAAGCTACGAGCAGTACTTC CASSLGRTGTSYEQYF
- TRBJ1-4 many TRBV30 TGTGCCTGGAGTGTAACGCGACGGACAAATGAAAAACTGTTTTTT CAWSVTRRTNEKLFF
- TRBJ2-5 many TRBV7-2 TGTGCCAGCAGCCGCCCCGGCAGCTACCAAGAGACCCAGTACTTC CASSRPGSYQETQYF
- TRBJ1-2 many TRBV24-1 TGTGCCACCAGTGATAAGGGGGTAAATGGCTACACCTTC CATSDKGVNGYTF
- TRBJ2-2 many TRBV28 TGTGCCAGCAGTCCTCGCGACTTGACGAACACCGGGGAGCTGTTTTTT CASSPRDLTNTGELFF
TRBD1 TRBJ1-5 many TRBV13 TGTGCCAGCAGCTTGGGACAGGGAAATCAGCCCCAGCATTTT CASSLGQGNQPQHF
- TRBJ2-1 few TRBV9 TGTGCCAGCAGCGTAGGAGTTGAGCAGTTCTTC CASSVGVEQFF
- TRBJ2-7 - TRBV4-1 TGCGCCAGCAGTCTGACACCAACCTACGAGCAGTACTTC CASSLTPTYEQYF
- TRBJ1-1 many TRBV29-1 TGCAGCGTTGTTAACCTGAACACTGAAGCTTTCTTT CSVVNLNTEAFF
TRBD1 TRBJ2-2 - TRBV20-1 TGCAGTACCGCAGGGGGTCACACCGGGGAGCTGTTTTTT CSTAGGHTGELFF
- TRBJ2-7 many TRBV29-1 TGCAGCGTTGGTCGGGGCTACGAGCAGTACTTC CSVGRGYEQYF